This TCR beta chain was obtained from a study of memory CD4+ T cells and cytomegalovirus serostatus. Study-wide context: Of the healthy Belgian adults, 8 to 10 were CMV seropositive and about 24 seronegative.

The sort gate was single viable CD3+CD4+CD8-CD45RO+ cells for memory CD4+ T cells. Total CD4+ T cells were enriched by CD4 positive selection. Study processing details: After removing out-of-frame reads, millions of distinct TCRbeta sequences remained. Sequencing used immunoSEQ multiplex PCR; TCRdb keeps in-frame clones, though not all of them. V, J and clone size reflect that table, while D and trimming were determined from the DNA. The sample includes roughly 60,000 clones, around 77% of them seen just once. Study-wide findings and caveats: Of under 200 reported CMV TCRbeta sequences, under 70 were found in memory CD4+ repertoires.

Comments on this clone: The antigen is undetermined.

The sequence came from an adult in good health and CMV-seronegative. Sample: memory CD4+ T cells from blood.

In DNA, the CDR3 is TGTGCCAGCAGCTTGGAGGCTAGTGGCTACACCTTC. Its protein product is CASSLEASGYTF. The rearrangement uses TRBV5-4 and TRBJ1-2; no definite D call. Germline CDR1 and CDR2: SGHNT and YYREEE (reference sequence). The CDR3 sequence is 12 residues long. V lost 0 bases, J lost 7 bases, and 7 bases lay in between.